Reported below is one T cell receptor beta chain. Profiled with immunoSEQ multiplex PCR; TCRdb holds only in-frame clones, not every one. The sample lists fewer than 110,000 clones, about 90% occurring once. This sample was taken from a study of T cell changes during pregnancy in multiple sclerosis. Germline values: CDR1 LNHDA, CDR2 SQIVND (reference sequence). The CDR3 length is 15 residues. The V gene lost 5 bases and the J gene lost 3 bases, with 14 bases spanning the gap. The sequencing used peripheral blood, collected after pregnancy. The chain joins TRBV19 to TRBJ1-5; D remains unclear. The clonotype originates from a female donor with multiple sclerosis, enrolled in a pregnancy study. CDR3 DNA sequence: TGTGCCAGTAGTCCTCCGGGAGGATACAATCAGCCCCAGCATTTT. It translates to CASSPPGGYNQPQHF.